This TCR beta chain was obtained from a study of blood T cell repertoires in COVID-19. Study-level background: The United States, Italy and Spain were the sources of the acute and convalescent COVID-19 samples.

This clone was seen just once. TCRdb's table, derived via immunoSEQ multiplex PCR, lists solely in-frame clones and lacks some. Among some 110,000 clones listed, 80% were seen once. Germline CDR1 is LGHDT and CDR2 is YNNKEL (reference sequence). J gave up 5 bases and V 0 bases, and 0 bases lay outside the gene matches. This CDR3 region has 15 residues. The sample comprised peripheral blood. The receptor comes from a man aged 55 to 69 with active or convalescent COVID-19. The genes are TRBV3-1 (or the pseudogene TRBV3-2) and TRBJ1-5; 11 bases align to TRBD1. CDR3 sequence: CASSQEDRGHQPQHF. The CDR3 DNA reads TGTGCCAGCAGCCAAGAGGACAGGGGGCATCAGCCCCAGCATTTT.